Each of the 30 T cell receptor beta chains below was sequenced from the same sample in a study of blood T cell repertoires in COVID-19. The table came from immunoSEQ multiplex PCR; TCRdb's copy has only in-frame clones and leaves some out. The data contain about 210,000 clones, 65% to 90% of them seen just once; the ten biggest clones take up approximately 9%. The sample taken for sequencing was PBMCs or T cells enriched from blood (not recorded which). The receptors originated from a woman aged 45-60 years with acute COVID-19.

The chain links TRBV7-9 to TRBJ1-4, with D tentatively TRBD1 (5 bases). With 6 bases removed from V and 7 bases from J, the gap between germline ends came to 6 bases. The germline gives CDR1 SEHNR, CDR2 FQNEAQ (reference sequence). CDR3 length: 11 residues. Written as DNA, the CDR3 is TGTGCCAGCAGTGGGGCTGAAAAACTGTTTTTT. It specifies CASSGAEKLFF.

CDR3 coding DNA: TGTGCCAGCAGCTTATACAACGCCTTCCAGTTCTTC. Residues: CASSLYNAFQFF. The chain links TRBV7-2 to TRBJ2-1; D gene unclear. This CDR3 has 12 amino acids. CDR1 and CDR2 (germline): SGHTA, FQGNSA. Trimming removed 2 bases at V and 13 bases at J, with 12 bases between. Full variable domain (rest looked up from reference TRBV7-2 and TRBJ2-1): GAGVSQSPSNKVTEKGKDVELRCDPISGHTALYWYRQSLGQGLEFLIYFQGNSAPDKSGLPSDRFSAERTGGSVSTLTIQRTQQEDSAVYLCASSLYNAFQFFGPGTRLTVL.

The gene calls are TRBV5-1 and TRBJ2-2; no clear D. The germline V and J ends were trimmed by 7 bases and 1 base, with 14 bases remaining between them. This CDR3 has 15 amino acids. The V gene's germline CDR1 is SGHRS and CDR2 YFSETQ. The CDR3 region is CASQPTPGNTGELFF. Written as DNA, the CDR3 is TGCGCCAGCCAACCGACCCCGGGGAACACCGGGGAGCTGTTTTTT.

J is TRBJ2-5 and V is TRBV27; 7 bases are shared with TRBD2. The CDR3 loop spans 16 amino acids. Trimming cost V 5 bases and J 3 bases; bases outside gene matches: 12. CDR1 is MNHEY, CDR2 SMNVEV, per germline (reference sequence). CDR3 bases: TGTGCCAGCAGTCCCCCTGGGTACGCGGGGGAAGAGACCCAGTACTTC. Protein product: CASSPPGYAGEETQYF.

The table lists this clone with many counts. Other nucleotide sequences from this sample produce the same CDR3. The J gene is TRBJ1-5, the V gene TRBV3-1 (or the pseudogene TRBV3-2); D unclear. Germline CDR1 and CDR2: LGHDT and YNNKEL (reference sequence). V was clipped by 4 bases and J by 4 bases, with 8 bases between them. The CDR3 runs to 13 residues. CDR3 amino acids: CASSPGSNQPQHF. The DNA for the CDR3 is TGTGCCAGCAGCCCTGGTAGTAATCAGCCCCAGCATTTT.

The chain joins TRBV2 to TRBJ2-2, with D possibly TRBD2 on 5 matching bases. V dropped 7 bases and J dropped 6 bases, with 12 bases sitting between them. Germline V gives CDR1 SNHLY, CDR2 FYNNEI. This CDR3 is 13 amino acids long. The CDR3 region has the DNA TGTGCCAGCACGCCTAGCTCGTCCGGGGAGCTGTTTTTT. Translation gives CASTPSSSGELFF.

The chain is built from TRBV27 and TRBJ2-3, with TRBD2 matching over 9 bases. V lost 5 bases, J lost 2 bases, and 8 bases stayed unmatched. CDR1 and CDR2 from the germline V gene are MNHEY and SMNVEV (reference sequence). The CDR3 runs 16 residues. CDR3 coding DNA: TGTGCCAGCAGTCTCGGCGGGGGGGGGCCCACAGATACGCAGTATTTT. The encoded protein is CASSLGGGGPTDTQYF.

V gene TRBV3-1 (or the pseudogene TRBV3-2) combines with J gene TRBJ2-2; D perhaps matches TRBD1 (7 bases). The germline V gene encodes CDR1 LGHDT and CDR2 YNNKEL (reference sequence). V shed 3 bases and J shed 5 bases, with 16 bases lying between them. The CDR3 length is 16 residues. The CDR3 DNA reads TGTGCCAGCAGCCACCAGGGGGGCAGTTATACCGGGGAGCTGTTTTTT. Translating it yields CASSHQGGSYTGELFF.

The CDR3 region has the DNA TGTGCCACCAGCAGAGAGATTGGGGGGGACTACAATGAGCAGTTCTTC. Translation: CATSREIGGDYNEQFF. This chain uses TRBV15 with TRBJ2-1, with TRBD2 matching over 7 bases. The CDR3 length is 16 residues. CDR1 is LNHNV, CDR2 YYDKDF, per germline (reference sequence). V was clipped by 0 bases and J by 3 bases; unmatched bases: 5.

The rearrangement uses TRBV6-5 and TRBJ1-6; D may be TRBD1 (5 bases). Trimming removed 4 bases from V and 0 bases from J, with 10 bases in between. Germline CDR1 and CDR2: MNHEY and SVGAGI. The CDR3 extends over 16 amino acids. The CDR3 sequence is CASSSSTVSYNSPLHF. CDR3 in DNA: TGTGCCAGCAGTTCATCGACAGTCTCCTATAATTCACCCCTCCACTTT.

J is TRBJ2-7 and V is TRBV24-1; maybe TRBD1 (5 bases). Germline CDR1 reads KGHDR; CDR2 reads SFDVKD. The length of the CDR3 is 14 residues. Trimming pared 4 bases from V and 9 bases from J, leaving 18 bases between. The CDR3 loop reads CATSETAPERGQYF. The CDR3 nucleotides read TGTGCCACCAGTGAAACGGCTCCTGAAAGGGGGCAGTACTTC.

This clone was recorded at least ten times. Here the CDR3 reads CASSRTLASGGTEAFF. CDR3 bases: TGCGCCAGCAGTCGAACCCTGGCTAGCGGGGGCACTGAAGCTTTCTTT. This chain connects TRBV23-1 to TRBJ1-1; a weak D match, TRBD1 (5 bases). TRBV23-1 carries the ORF label, with uncertain function. This CDR3 has 16 residues. The ends were cut back, 4 bases at V and 4 bases at J, with 19 bases in the middle.

The V and J genes are TRBV5-1 and TRBJ2-7; tentatively, D is TRBD2 (5 bases). Trimming removed 6 bases at V and 5 bases at J, with 12 bases between. Germline loops: CDR1 SGHRS, CDR2 YFSETQ. This CDR3 comprises 12 residues. CDR3 protein: CASTGLANEQYF. DNA for the CDR3: TGCGCCAGCACCGGACTGGCGAACGAGCAGTACTTC.

V usage is TRBV19 and J usage is TRBJ2-5, with 12 positions matching TRBD1. With V trimmed by 4 bases and J by 5 bases, 5 bases remained unmatched. This CDR3 is built from 15 residues. CDR1 and CDR2 (germline): LNHDA, SQIVND (reference sequence). Here the CDR3 DNA reads TGTGCCAGTAGTACGGGACAGGGGGCCGGGGAGACCCAGTACTTC. Its translation is CASSTGQGAGETQYF.

The count of this clone is one. The rearrangement links TRBV7-8 to TRBJ2-2; 8 bases agree with TRBD2. V gave up 5 bases and J gave up 1 base; unmatched junction bases: 3. Per the germline V gene, CDR1 is SGHVS and CDR2 is FQNEAQ. This CDR3 is 15 amino acids long. CDR3 in DNA: TGTGCCAGCAGCATGGGGACTAGGAACACCGGGGAGCTGTTTTTT. Its protein product is CASSMGTRNTGELFF.

The rearrangement links TRBV5-1 to TRBJ1-5; 9 nucleotides agree with TRBD1. The CDR3 extends over 15 amino acids. Germline V lookup: CDR1 SGHRS, CDR2 YFSETQ. Trimming cost V 4 bases and J 5 bases; bases outside gene matches: 7. The CDR3 DNA follows: TGCGCCAGCAGCGCGGGACAGGGCCCAGATCAGCCCCAGCATTTT. Translating it yields CASSAGQGPDQPQHF.

The J gene is TRBJ1-5, the V gene TRBV27; the D is unclear. CDR3 length: 16 residues. V was clipped by 1 base and J by 2 bases, with 12 bases between them. Germline-derived CDR1 and CDR2 are MNHEY and SMNVEV (reference sequence). The CDR3 DNA sequence: TGTGCCAGCAGTTTATTTGCCTCCGGGGGCAATCAGCCCCAGCATTTT. Protein: CASSLFASGGNQPQHF.

This clone was found a few times. V gene TRBV28 combines with J gene TRBJ1-5, with D uncertain. Germline V lookup: CDR1 MDHEN, CDR2 SYDVKM. This CDR3 is built from 17 residues. V shed 7 bases and J shed 5 bases, with 24 bases lying between them. CDR3 protein: CASNNDRAAVWDQPQHF. The CDR3 DNA is TGTGCCAGCAATAATGATAGGGCAGCGGTTTGGGATCAGCCCCAGCATTTT.

This sequence joins TRBV7-8 and TRBJ2-7; D ambiguous. This CDR3 is built from 14 residues. V was shortened by 1 base and J by 0 bases, with 7 bases between the two germline ends. CDR1 and CDR2 (germline): SGHVS, FQNEAQ. The CDR3 DNA sequence: TGTGCCAGCAGCTTAGAACAGTACTCCTACGAGCAGTACTTC. This codes for CASSLEQYSYEQYF.

Written as DNA, the CDR3 is TGTGCCAGCCGAATCGGGACTAGCGGGGTCACAGATACGCAGTATTTT. Translating gives CASRIGTSGVTDTQYF. This chain connects TRBV5-8 to TRBJ2-3; 13 bases match TRBD2. Per germline, CDR1 SGHTS and CDR2 YDEGEE. This CDR3 spans 16 amino acids. V lost 7 bases, J lost 2 bases, and 7 bases stayed unmatched.

In this sample, this clone turned up once. This chain joins TRBV30 and TRBJ2-1; TRBD2 aligns across 8 bases. Germline V gene lookup returns CDR1 GTSNPN and CDR2 SVGIG (reference sequence). This CDR3 contains 15 residues. V shed 1 base, J shed 7 bases, and the junction held 9 bases outside the gene matches. The CDR3 reads CAWSGRGAGVNEQFF. The CDR3 DNA reads TGTGCCTGGAGTGGGCGGGGGGCCGGTGTGAATGAGCAGTTCTTC.

The chain links TRBV4-1 to TRBJ2-2; TRBD2 agrees at 8 bases. The CDR3 contains 16 residues. J gave up 4 bases and V 0 bases, and 4 bases lay outside the gene matches. The V gene's germline CDR1 is MGHRA and CDR2 YSYEKL. CDR3: CASSQESLAGTGELFF. The CDR3 DNA follows: TGCGCCAGCAGCCAAGAAAGTCTAGCGGGCACCGGGGAGCTGTTTTTT.

V and J are TRBV6-6 and TRBJ1-4; D is unresolved. Germline CDR1 reads MNHNY; CDR2 reads SVGAGI (reference sequence). CDR3 length: 14 residues. The V end lost 3 bases, the J end lost 2 bases, and 7 bases lay between the germline ends. This CDR3 reads CASSYSQTNEKLFF. CDR3 DNA sequence: TGTGCCAGCAGTTATAGCCAGACTAATGAAAAACTGTTTTTT.

This clone was seen only a few times. The V call is TRBV20-1, the J call TRBJ1-1; tentatively, D is TRBD1 (6 bases). The germline V gene encodes CDR1 DFQATT and CDR2 SNEGSKA (reference sequence). Trimming cost V 5 bases and J 6 bases, with 10 bases left between them. This CDR3 region has 11 residues. The CDR3 protein is CSAPTGPEAFF. For the CDR3, the DNA is TGCAGTGCTCCGACAGGCCCTGAAGCTTTCTTT.

This clone was found once. The chain is built from TRBV7-2 and TRBJ1-1, with a possible D match to TRBD1 (5 bases). Deletions cut 1 base from V and 5 bases from J, with 11 bases between. Germline V gene data show CDR1 as SGHTA and CDR2 as FQGNSA. This CDR3 is 14 amino acids long. The CDR3 coding sequence is TGTGCCAGCAGCTTAGTGGTAGGGGATACTGAAGCTTTCTTT. Encoded protein: CASSLVVGDTEAFF. Together with reference TRBV7-2 and TRBJ1-1, the CDR3 gives the full variable domain: GAGVSQSPSNKVTEKGKDVELRCDPISGHTALYWYRQSLGQGLEFLIYFQGNSAPDKSGLPSDRFSAERTGGSVSTLTIQRTQQEDSAVYLCASSLVVGDTEAFFGQGTRLTVV.

The J gene is TRBJ2-7, the V gene TRBV28, with D perhaps matching TRBD1 (6 bases). Trimming stripped 6 bases from V and 5 bases from J, with 14 bases between. CDR1 is MDHEN and CDR2 is SYDVKM in the germline V gene. The CDR3 has 13 residues. For the CDR3, the DNA is TGTGCCAGCAGAACACAGGGTTTTAACGAGCAGTACTTC. Translating gives CASRTQGFNEQYF.

This clone appeared a few times. CDR3 in amino acids: CASSTGEHYGYTF. The CDR3 region has the DNA TGTGCCAGCAGTACAGGGGAGCACTATGGCTACACCTTC. This chain connects TRBV28 to TRBJ1-2; 7 bases fit TRBD1. CDR1 and CDR2 from the germline V gene are MDHEN and SYDVKM. The CDR3 length is 13 residues. Trimming took 5 bases from V and 3 from J; bases not matched to a gene: 3.

The chain uses TRBV3-1 (or the pseudogene TRBV3-2) and TRBJ2-6, with D unresolved. V lost 4 bases to trimming and J lost 1 base, with 8 bases between them. Germline values: CDR1 LGHDT, CDR2 YNNKEL (reference sequence). The CDR3 has 15 residues. The CDR3 nucleotides read TGTGCCAGCAGCCGCGCCCTATCTGGGGCCAACGTCCTGACTTTC. This gives the protein CASSRALSGANVLTF.

The table lists this clone with a few counts. This chain links TRBV20-1 with TRBJ1-2; TRBD1 matches at 8 bases. Per germline, CDR1 DFQATT and CDR2 SNEGSKA (reference sequence). V shed 3 bases and J 0 bases; nucleotides not matched to a gene: 9. This CDR3 is 16 amino acids long. The CDR3 here is CSASRGQALTNYGYTF. For the CDR3, the DNA is TGCAGTGCTAGTCGGGGACAGGCCCTTACTAACTATGGCTACACCTTC.

This chain connects TRBV28 to TRBJ1-4; the D gene is possibly TRBD1 (6 bases). V lost 5 bases, J lost 8 bases, and 15 bases lay in between. Per the germline V gene, CDR1 is MDHEN and CDR2 is SYDVKM. The CDR3 is 14 residues long. CDR3 nucleotide sequence: TGTGCCAGCAGTACGGGGGGGCCTGGGGAAAAACTGTTTTTT. Residues: CASSTGGPGEKLFF. The whole variable domain, remainder taken from reference TRBV28 and TRBJ1-4, is DVKVTQSSRYLVKRTGEKVFLECVQDMDHENMFWYRQDPGLGLRLIYFSYDVKMKEKGDIPEGYSVSREKKERFSLILESASTNQTSMYLCASSTGGPGEKLFFGSGTQLSVL.